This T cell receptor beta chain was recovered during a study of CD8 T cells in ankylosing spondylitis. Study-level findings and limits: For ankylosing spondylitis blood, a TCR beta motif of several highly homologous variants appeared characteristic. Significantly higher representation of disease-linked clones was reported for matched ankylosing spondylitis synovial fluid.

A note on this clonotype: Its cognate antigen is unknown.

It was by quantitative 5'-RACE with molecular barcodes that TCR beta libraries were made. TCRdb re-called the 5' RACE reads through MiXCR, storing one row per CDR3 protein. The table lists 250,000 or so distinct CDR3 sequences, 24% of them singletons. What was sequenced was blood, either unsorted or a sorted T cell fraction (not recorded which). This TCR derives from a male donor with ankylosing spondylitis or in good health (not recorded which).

The CDR3 DNA follows: TGCAGTGCTAGCGGGCAGGGCGAGGTCGGGCCCCAGCATTTT. This encodes CSASGQGEVGPQHF. V usage is TRBV20-1 and J usage is TRBJ1-5, with D tentatively TRBD1 (5 bases). Trimming took 3 bases from V and 9 from J, leaving 18 bases between them. The CDR3 runs 14 residues. Germline-derived CDR1 and CDR2 are DFQATT and SNEGSKA (reference sequence).